Listed below are T cell receptor beta chains from one sample, sequenced in a study of T cell repertoires in cytomegalovirus infection. TCRdb independently ran MiXCR on the reads; one entry per CDR3 protein. The profile shows 200,000 to 300,000 distinct CDR3 sequences, 6% to 8% of them singletons. The specimen was PBMCs. The receptor set was obtained from a human donor in good health (CMV status not recorded). Some clones in this sample may be carry-over from other donors' samples. Each CDR3 is given with its conserved first and last residue. A D gene is named only where the DNA matches it firmly. Some rows have no size entry. The others give once, few or many, or a class for an expanded clone.

d_call	v_call	clone_size	j_call	cdr3_nt	cdr3_aa
TRBD2	TRBV20-1	many	TRBJ2-7	TGCAGTGCCAAGGGACTAGCGGGGGAGAGCTCCTACGAGCAGTACTTC	CSAKGLAGESSYEQYF
NA	TRBV20-1	many	TRBJ1-4	TGCAGTGCTAGAGGAGGAGCTAATGAAAAACTGTTTTTT	CSARGGANEKLFF
NA	TRBV7-2	many	TRBJ2-7	TGTGCCAGCAGCTTGGGAGACCCCTACGAGCAGTACTTC	CASSLGDPYEQYF
TRBD1	TRBV19	many	TRBJ2-7	TGTGCCAGTAGTGCCTGGGACAGGCCGGACTACGAGCAGTACTTC	CASSAWDRPDYEQYF
TRBD1	TRBV7-2	NA	TRBJ2-7	TGTGCCAGCAGCTTAAAAGCTCAAACCGGGACAGGTATCTACGAGCAGTACTTC	CASSLKAQTGTGIYEQYF
NA	TRBV6-2/TRBV6-3	many	TRBJ1-1	TGTGCCAGCAGTTATCAAGAGGGGTGGGGCATGAACACTGAAGCTTTCTTT	CASSYQEGWGMNTEAFF
TRBD1	TRBV6-2/TRBV6-3	many	TRBJ2-2	TGTGCCAGCAGCCCCATGGAGGGACAGGGGGCTGAGGTGGACACCGGGGAGCTGTTTTTT	CASSPMEGQGAEVDTGELFF
NA	TRBV7-3	many	TRBJ1-1	TGTGCCAGCAGTCTTGACCGGGACCCGAACACTGAAGCTTTCTTT	CASSLDRDPNTEAFF
TRBD2	TRBV6-2/TRBV6-3	many	TRBJ2-4	TGTGCCAGCAGTCGCCTAGCGGCACTCCCCAAAAACATTCAGTACTTC	CASSRLAALPKNIQYF
TRBD2	TRBV7-2	medium-sized	TRBJ2-5	TGTGCCAGCAGCGCTTTGCGGGGGGCCCAAGAGACCCAGTACTTC	CASSALRGAQETQYF
TRBD1	TRBV7-2	many	TRBJ2-1	TGTGCCAGCAGCTACAGGGGAGATGAGCAGTTCTTC	CASSYRGDEQFF
NA	TRBV6-1	many	TRBJ1-1	TGTGCCAGCGCCAGGGACCCCATGAACACTGAAGCTTTCTTT	CASARDPMNTEAFF
NA	TRBV5-5	many	TRBJ2-1	TGTGCCAGCAGGGGGGGCAGGGGGAACGGTCCTGAGCAGTTCTTC	CASRGGRGNGPEQFF
NA	TRBV7-2	many	TRBJ1-1	TGTATGGGGCAGGCGTTCATGAACACTGAAGCTTTCTTT	CMGQAFMNTEAFF